The 28 T cell receptor beta chains presented below share a single source sample, sequenced in a study of blood T cells in healthy people across ages. A second PCR of 7 to 11 cycles used a sample-barcoded 5' primer and a J-beta primer mix. TCRdb called the 5' RACE reads again in MiXCR, with one record for every CDR3 protein. In the table there are about 1.8 million distinct CDR3 sequences, about 50% of which are singletons. Sequencing used blood. These receptors all come from a woman between 35 and 50 years old in good health.

V and J are TRBV29-1 and TRBJ1-2; D is possibly TRBD1 (6 bases). V gave up 2 bases and J gave up 4 bases, with 17 bases separating them. The germline CDR1 and CDR2 sequences are SQVTM and ANQGSEA. The CDR3 extends over 15 amino acids. As DNA, the CDR3 is TGCAGCGTTGAAACCCGACAGGTCGAGGGCTATGGCTACACCTTC. It translates to CSVETRQVEGYGYTF.

V usage is TRBV12-3 or TRBV12-4 and J usage is TRBJ2-1, with a tentative D call TRBD2 (7 bases). CDR3 length: 17 residues. Between the trimmed V and J ends, which lost 3 bases and 9 bases, there was a span of 24 bases. Here the CDR3 reads CASSFSLVGGVQGEQFF. The CDR3 DNA reads TGTGCCAGCAGTTTTAGCTTGGTAGGGGGGGTACAGGGTGAGCAGTTCTTC.

V and J are TRBV12-5 and TRBJ2-4; 7 bases line up with TRBD2. The DNA end favors TRBJ2-5, so the J call may be wrong. Germline-derived CDR1 and CDR2 are LGHNT and FRNRAP. This CDR3 has 13 amino acids. The CDR3 protein is CASGSSLAETQYF. The CDR3, as DNA: TGTGCTAGTGGTTCCTCACTAGCGGAGACCCAGTACTTC.

The rearrangement uses TRBV6-5 and TRBJ2-5; D possibly uses TRBD1 or TRBD2 (5 bases each). There are 14 residues in the CDR3. V lost 7 bases and J 3 bases, leaving 15 bases between the germline ends. Germline CDR1 is MNHEY and CDR2 is SVGAGI. The DNA of the CDR3 is TGTGCCAGCAACTCGGGACGCAATAAAGAGACCCAGTACTTC. Translated: CASNSGRNKETQYF.

The chain joins TRBV5-1 to TRBJ2-7; perhaps TRBD2 as D (5 bases). TRBJ2-5 explains the end of the DNA better; the J call may be wrong. CDR1 is SGHRS, CDR2 YFSETQ, per germline. This CDR3 comprises 15 residues. The CDR3 is CASSPATGGGETQYF. CDR3 DNA: TGCGCCAGCAGCCCAGCGACCGGAGGAGGAGAGACCCAGTACTTC.

This clonotype showed up just once. V is TRBV4-2 and J is TRBJ2-1, with 14 positions matching TRBD2. Near its end, the DNA agrees better with TRBJ2-7, so the J call may be wrong. The CDR3 contains 20 residues. The germline gives CDR1 LGHNA, CDR2 YNFKEQ. The CDR3 loop reads CASSQDLGLAGGNSYNEQYF. Here the CDR3 DNA reads TGTGCCAGCAGCCAAGATCTTGGACTAGCGGGGGGAAACTCCTACAATGAGCAGTACTTC.

This clonotype was recorded at least ten times. The CDR3 coding sequence is TGCGCCAGCAGCTTGGGAAGGGCAGTGGATGAGCAGTTCTTC. Protein sequence: CASSLGRAVDEQFF. V is TRBV5-1 and J is TRBJ2-1, with D unclear. CDR3 length: 14 amino acids. The germline gives CDR1 SGHRS, CDR2 YFSETQ. V lost 0 bases and J lost 8, with 12 bases in between.

The chain recombines TRBV7-2 with TRBJ2-5; either TRBD1 or TRBD2 may supply D (5 bases each). CDR1 SGHTA and CDR2 FQGNSA come from the germline V gene. CDR3 length: 14 amino acids. Trimming removed 5 bases at V and 3 bases at J, with 13 bases between. Here the CDR3 DNA reads TGTGCCAGCAGCGTAACGGGGCCTAAAGAGACCCAGTACTTC. Amino acids: CASSVTGPKETQYF.

The chain carries TRBV28 and TRBJ2-7; TRBD1 matches 7 bases. Looked up from germline, CDR1 is MDHEN and CDR2 is SYDVKM. The CDR3 has 14 residues. V dropped 7 bases and J dropped 1; count of bases not matched to a gene: 7. The CDR3 region has the DNA TGTGCCAGCAACGCGCAGACAGGGTCCTACGAGCAGTACTTC. Protein sequence: CASNAQTGSYEQYF. The variable domain in full, with the rest retrieved from reference TRBV28 and TRBJ2-7, is DVKVTQSSRYLVKRTGEKVFLECVQDMDHENMFWYRQDPGLGLRLIYFSYDVKMKEKGDIPEGYSVSREKKERFSLILESASTNQTSMYLCASNAQTGSYEQYFGPGTRLTVT.

The gene calls are TRBV18 and TRBJ1-2; D is undetermined. CDR1 is KGHSH, CDR2 LQKENI, per germline. Trimming pared 5 bases from V and 0 bases from J, leaving 10 bases between. There are 14 residues in the CDR3. The CDR3 DNA sequence: TGTGCCAGCTCATCGGGCGCACCTAACTATGGCTACACCTTC. It codes for CASSSGAPNYGYTF.

This sequence joins TRBV11-2 and TRBJ2-3; D not certain. This CDR3 has 13 amino acids. V gave up 6 bases and J gave up 4 bases, with 11 bases separating them. Germline V gene lookup returns CDR1 SGHAT and CDR2 FQNNGV. Here the CDR3 reads CASRHRNADTQYF. As DNA, the CDR3 is TGTGCCAGCAGACACCGTAACGCAGATACGCAGTATTTT.

The V call is TRBV5-1, the J call TRBJ2-1; D may match TRBD1 or TRBD2 (5 bases each). This CDR3 is 16 amino acids long. The germline V and J ends were trimmed by 4 bases and 6 bases, with 20 bases remaining between them. Per germline, CDR1 SGHRS and CDR2 YFSETQ. The CDR3, as DNA: TGCGCCAGCAGCCGAACAACGGGATATGGGGGCAATGAGCAGTTCTTC. This gives the protein CASSRTTGYGGNEQFF.

The CDR3 is CASSLRTGNTQETQYF. CDR3 nucleotides: TGCGCCAGCAGCTTGCGCACCGGGAACACGCAAGAGACCCAGTACTTC. The genes are TRBV5-1 and TRBJ2-5; a possible D gene is TRBD2 (5 bases). Between the trimmed V and J ends, which lost 1 base and 2 bases, there was a span of 15 bases. Germline lookup yields CDR1 SGHRS and CDR2 YFSETQ. CDR3 size: 16 residues.

The gene calls are TRBV20-1 and TRBJ1-4; D unresolved. The V gene lost 5 bases and the J gene lost 0 bases, with 7 bases spanning the gap. This CDR3 comprises 13 residues. Germline CDR1 is DFQATT and CDR2 is SNEGSKA (reference sequence). In DNA, the CDR3 is TGCAGTGCTCTGGGGTCAACTAATGAAAAACTGTTTTTT. Protein sequence: CSALGSTNEKLFF.

The CDR3 DNA follows: TGCGCCAGCAGCTTAAGGACAGGGAGCAATCAGCCCCAGCATTTT. It codes for CASSLRTGSNQPQHF. The chain uses TRBV5-1 and TRBJ1-5; the match to TRBD1 covers 8 bases. V was clipped by 2 bases and J by 1 base; unmatched bases: 2. CDR1 is SGHRS, CDR2 YFSETQ, per germline. CDR3 length: 15 amino acids.

This clonotype was found a few times. One end of the junction fails to match germline, which may point to a read error. The rearrangement uses TRBV20-1 and TRBJ2-7, with TRBD1 as a possible D gene (9 bases). The CDR3 is made up of 14 amino acids. Looked up from germline, CDR1 is DFQATT and CDR2 is SNEGSKA (reference sequence). This CDR3 is CSARDRGTSYEQYF. CDR3 nucleotide sequence: TGCAGTGCTCGAGACAGGGGGACTAGCTACGAGCAGTACTTC.

The rearrangement uses TRBV3-1 and TRBJ2-7, with D unclear. CDR1 and CDR2 (germline): LGHDT, YNNKEL (reference sequence). The V and J ends lost 1 base and 1 base respectively, with 8 bases between them. The length of the CDR3 is 14 residues. CDR3 in DNA: TGTGCCAGCAGCCAAGTTTCTGTTTCCTACGAGCAGTACTTC. Protein sequence: CASSQVSVSYEQYF.

This clonotype occurred once. V gene TRBV11-2 combines with J gene TRBJ2-5; weak D call: TRBD2 (5 bases). The CDR3 is 18 residues long. V was clipped by 4 bases and J by 4 bases, with 25 bases between them. CDR1 SGHAT and CDR2 FQNNGV come from the germline V gene. The CDR3 spells CASSYLESWASNGETQYF. The CDR3 coding sequence is TGTGCCAGCAGCTATCTTGAAAGTTGGGCTAGCAACGGAGAGACCCAGTACTTC.

The chain combines TRBV27 with TRBJ2-7; the D gene is possibly TRBD1 (6 bases). Germline V gives CDR1 MNHEY, CDR2 SMNVEV (reference sequence). V lost 6 bases, J lost 0 bases, and 12 bases lay in between. The CDR3 is made up of 14 amino acids. CDR3 protein: CASRSGDTSYEQYF. CDR3 nucleotide sequence: TGTGCCAGCAGGAGTGGGGACACCTCCTACGAGCAGTACTTC.

The chain couples TRBV25-1 to TRBJ2-5; D not resolved. Trimming stripped 6 bases from V and 11 bases from J, with 16 bases between. CDR1 and CDR2 (germline): MGHDK, SYGVNS. This CDR3 is built from 12 residues. CDR3 DNA: TGTGCCAGCAGAATTTCGGTTACTGAGCAGTACTTC. It is translated as CASRISVTEQYF. Full variable domain (remainder filled in from reference TRBV25-1 and TRBJ2-5): EADIYQTPRYLVIGTGKKITLECSQTMGHDKMYWYQQDPGMELHLIHYSYGVNSTEKGDLSSESTVSRIRTEHFPLTLESARPSHTSQYLCASRISVTEQYFGPGTRLLVL.

The chain couples TRBV5-6 to TRBJ2-3, with 7 bases that match TRBD2. There are 15 residues in the CDR3. The V segment lost 5 bases and the J segment 0 bases; nucleotides outside the gene matches: 6. CDR1 is SGHDT and CDR2 is YYEEEE in the germline V gene. The CDR3 region is CASRFSGDSTDTQYF. In nucleotides, the CDR3 is TGTGCCAGCAGGTTCAGCGGGGATAGCACAGATACGCAGTATTTT.

This chain joins TRBV5-1 and TRBJ2-7, with D maybe TRBD2 (5 bases). Germline V gene sequence: CDR1 SGHRS, CDR2 YFSETQ. The CDR3 contains 16 residues. Trimming removed 5 bases at V and 0 bases at J, with 18 bases between. The CDR3 region is CASRRLGSGSSYEQYF. The CDR3 DNA sequence: TGCGCCAGCAGACGCTTAGGGAGCGGAAGCTCCTACGAGCAGTACTTC.

The chain carries TRBV20-1 and TRBJ2-4; TRBD1 matches 7 bases. Germline V gene data show CDR1 as DFQATT and CDR2 as SNEGSKA (reference sequence). This CDR3 is 17 amino acids long. The trim removed 4 bases at V and 2 bases at J, leaving 14 bases unmatched. CDR3 in amino acids: CSANRGPWGKTKNIQYF. CDR3 DNA sequence: TGCAGTGCTAACAGGGGACCTTGGGGAAAAACCAAAAACATTCAGTACTTC.

The rearrangement joins TRBV9 to TRBJ1-2; D may be TRBD1 (6 bases). Per the germline V gene, CDR1 is SGDLS and CDR2 is YYNGEE. CDR3 length equals 16 residues. The V end was cut by 2 bases, the J end by 3 bases, with 17 bases between. The CDR3 protein is CASSVGGDTRDYGYTF. CDR3 DNA: TGTGCCAGCAGCGTGGGGGGGGACACTCGGGACTATGGCTACACCTTC. Based on the CDR3 plus reference TRBV9 and TRBJ1-2, the full variable domain is DSGVTQTPKHLITATGQRVTLRCSPRSGDLSVYWYQQSLDQGLQFLIQYYNGEERAKGNILERFSAQQFPDLHSELNLSSLELGDSALYFCASSVGGDTRDYGYTFGSGTRLTVV.

A few counts support this clonotype. The gene calls are TRBV4-1 and TRBJ2-7; 8 bases match TRBD1. This CDR3 contains 18 residues. V lost 0 bases and J lost 0; bases outside the gene matches: 10. Germline V CDR1 and CDR2: MGHRA, YSYEKL. The CDR3 DNA reads as TGCGCCAGCAGCCAAGATCTTCCCGGGCAGGGGGCCTCCTACGAGCAGTACTTC. This gives the protein CASSQDLPGQGASYEQYF.

This chain uses TRBV20-1 with TRBJ2-7, with 8 nucleotides matching TRBD2. The length of the CDR3 is 14 residues. Germline CDR1 is DFQATT and CDR2 is SNEGSKA (reference sequence). With 3 bases clipped from V and 2 bases from J, the junction kept 6 bases outside the gene matches. CDR3 sequence: CSASGGLGTYEQYF. DNA for the CDR3: TGCAGTGCTAGTGGGGGACTAGGGACCTACGAGCAGTACTTC.

The chain employs TRBV6-1 and TRBJ2-5; the D call may be TRBD1 or TRBD2 (5 bases each). The V and J ends lost 7 bases and 11 bases respectively, with 23 bases between them. Germline V lookup: CDR1 MNHNS, CDR2 SASEGT. CDR3 length equals 14 residues. The CDR3 DNA reads TGTGCCAGCATGATCGGGGCGGGCCTGGGTGAGCAGTACTTC. This encodes CASMIGAGLGEQYF.

This clonotype was seen ten or more times. The genes are TRBV12-3 or TRBV12-4 and TRBJ2-7; D possibly uses TRBD1 or TRBD2 (5 bases each). The CDR3 runs 13 residues. Between the trimmed V and J ends, which lost 8 bases and 2 bases, there was a span of 13 bases. The CDR3 loop reads CASSSGTPYEQYF. Here the CDR3 DNA reads TGTGCCAGCTCTTCGGGGACCCCCTACGAGCAGTACTTC.